This T cell receptor (beta chain) was found in a study of shared clonotypes between healthy human individuals. This clone was counted a few times. Its matching antigen is unknown. The assay was immunoSEQ multiplex PCR, and TCRdb's table has in-frame clones only and misses some. This repertoire shows nearly 750,000 clones, approximately 72% found once; its top ten account for about 1.8%. General study findings and limits: The sampled material consisted only of blood, and tissue repertoires are likely to differ. Sorted-subset samples were not fully sequenced, rarefaction indicated.

The sequencing sample was made of memory CD4+ T cells sorted from blood. The subset was: CD45RA-negative fraction. The clonotype was recovered from a woman between 25 and 40 years old in good health.

Written as DNA, the CDR3 is TGTGCCAGCAGTGAGGGACAGGGTATCGAGCAGTACTTC. This sequence encodes CASSEGQGIEQYF. The chain couples TRBV28 to TRBJ2-7, with TRBD1 identical over 9 bases. The CDR3 sequence is 13 residues long. The germline CDR1 and CDR2 sequences are MDHEN and SYDVKM. V lost 5 bases, J lost 6 bases, and 5 bases stayed unmatched. The whole variable domain, filled in from reference TRBV28 and TRBJ2-7, reads DVKVTQSSRYLVKRTGEKVFLECVQDMDHENMFWYRQDPGLGLRLIYFSYDVKMKEKGDIPEGYSVSREKKERFSLILESASTNQTSMYLCASSEGQGIEQYFGPGTRLTVT.